This TCR beta chain was profiled in a study of T-cell reconstitution after alpha-beta-depleted transplantation in children (TCRdb year 2016). A note on the overall study: Using TCR repertoire profiling, the study quantitatively followed how T-cell immune reconstitution unfolded in children after TCRalphabeta/CD19-depleted allogeneic hematopoietic cell transplantation.

This clonotype was recorded at least ten times. Its antigen remains unidentified. No quality values exist for individual bases; no much larger clone is one base distant. The library was made by PCR. Instrument on record: Illumina HiSeq 2500. To normalize quantification of the TCRbeta repertoire, the TCR libraries were built with molecular barcoding that relied on unique molecular identifiers. Using fastp at Q25 and MiXCR, TCRdb reprocessed the public reads and kept productive beta chains. Each entry merges the rows of one CDR3 protein and shows their most common DNA and genes. Present in this sample are 190,000 or so distinct CDR3 sequences, about 6.4% of which were seen just once. The ten largest account for around 2.7% of the sample. Sequenced here: PBMCs from the stem cell graft donor, sampled from the stem cell graft. This TCR derives from a human donor who donated a stem cell graft to a child with Wiskott-Aldrich syndrome.

The CDR3 reads CASSWGDYGYTF. The nucleotide sequence reads TGCGCCAGCAGCTGGGGCGACTATGGCTACACCTTC. Here the chain combines TRBV5-1 and TRBJ1-2, with TRBD1 tentatively as D gene (5 bases match). V and J are truncated by 3 bases and 3 bases respectively, leaving an intervening sequence of 6 bases. The germline V gene provides CDR1 SGHRS and CDR2 YFSETQ. The CDR3 measures 12 amino acids from cysteine to phenylalanine. Left in the record is the CDR3 DNA by itself, 36 bases read in frame from the first base.